Sequencing of this TCR beta chain was carried out in a study of blood T cells in healthy people across ages. Healthy Caucasians from Russia aged about 6 to 90 served as donors. The CDR3 consists of 17 residues. Germline trimming cut 1 base from V and 4 bases from J; bases unmatched to any gene: 8. CDR1 and CDR2 (germline): DFQATT, SNEGSKA (reference sequence). Study-level findings and limits: Estimates of total diversity, which came from one million sequenced T cells, were considered to be underestimates.

A second about 6 to 12 cycle PCR used barcoded and J-beta primers. The template-switch adaptor was a 5' adaptor with 12 random nucleotides. It tagged each cDNA molecule. TCRdb called the 5' RACE reads again in MiXCR, with one record for every CDR3 protein. The sample holds fewer than 1 million distinct CDR3 sequences, around two fifths seen once. This clonotype came up once. The antigen remains unidentified. The sample consisted of blood. The TCR originated in a man in his sixties in good health. V and J are TRBV20-1 and TRBJ2-1, with 12 bases matching TRBD2. CDR3: CSARVSSGGAGYNEQFF. DNA for the CDR3: TGCAGTGCTAGAGTGTCTAGCGGGGGGGCCGGATACAATGAGCAGTTCTTC.